The next 21 T cell receptor beta chains were all read from a single sample in a study of cytomegalovirus exposure and HLA in healthy donors. 13 Jbeta primers and 60 Vbeta primers were used for the PCR. Here immunoSEQ multiplex PCR was the method, and the copy in TCRdb shows in-frame clones only, minus some. Counted here are roughly 90,000 clones, 84% occurring once; the ten biggest clones make up under 2.5%. The sample was PBMCs. The receptors shown here come from a young man in good health and CMV-seronegative.

The table lists this clone with a count of one. This chain uses TRBV7-3 with TRBJ1-1; TRBD1 matches 9 bases. The V gene's germline CDR1 is SGHTA and CDR2 FQGTGA. The ends lost 5 bases at V and 4 bases at J; junction bases unmatched: 5. CDR3 length equals 14 residues. The CDR3 nucleotides are TGTGCCAGCAGCCCAGACAGGGGGAGCACTGAAGCTTTCTTT. Amino acid sequence: CASSPDRGSTEAFF.

A few counts support this clone. This sequence joins TRBV2 and TRBJ1-2, with D perhaps matching TRBD1 (5 bases). V gave up 7 bases and J gave up 5 bases, with 20 bases separating them. CDR3 length: 15 amino acids. Germline CDR1 and CDR2: SNHLY and FYNNEI. In nucleotides, the CDR3 is TGTGCCAGCATGGCCGACAGAGGCTCAACGTATGGCTACACCTTC. Translated: CASMADRGSTYGYTF.

The table lists this clone with a count of one. The chain joins TRBV19 to TRBJ1-5, with D maybe TRBD1 (5 bases). CDR3 length equals 15 residues. Germline lookup yields CDR1 LNHDA and CDR2 SQIVND (reference sequence). V lost 6 bases and J lost 0, with 12 bases in between. CDR3 residues: CASRGQAYSNQPQHF. For the CDR3, the DNA is TGTGCCAGTAGGGGGCAGGCCTATAGCAATCAGCCCCAGCATTTT. The whole variable domain, remainder taken from reference TRBV19 and TRBJ1-5, is DGGITQSPKYLFRKEGQNVTLSCEQNLNHDAMYWYRQDPGQGLRLIYYSQIVNDFQKGDIAEGYSVSREKKESFPLTVTSAQKNPTAFYLCASRGQAYSNQPQHFGDGTRLSIL.

This chain connects TRBV28 to TRBJ2-7; D unclear. V lost 5 bases and J 3 bases, leaving 5 bases between the germline ends. The CDR3 sequence is 11 residues long. Germline V gene sequence: CDR1 MDHEN, CDR2 SYDVKM. Written as DNA, the CDR3 is TGTGCCAGCAGTCCTATCTACGAGCAGTACTTC. Encoded protein: CASSPIYEQYF. The full variable domain, completed using reference TRBV28 and TRBJ2-7, is DVKVTQSSRYLVKRTGEKVFLECVQDMDHENMFWYRQDPGLGLRLIYFSYDVKMKEKGDIPEGYSVSREKKERFSLILESASTNQTSMYLCASSPIYEQYFGPGTRLTVT.

The chain couples TRBV9 to TRBJ2-5; a possible D gene is TRBD2 (6 bases). Trimming removed 0 bases from V and 0 bases from J, with 9 bases in between. CDR1 and CDR2 (germline): SGDLS, YYNGEE. The CDR3 spans 15 residues. The CDR3 sequence: CASSVAGVDQETQYF. The DNA for the CDR3 is TGTGCCAGCAGCGTAGCGGGAGTCGACCAAGAGACCCAGTACTTC.

The V gene is TRBV27, the J gene TRBJ1-1; 9 nucleotides match TRBD1. The V gene's germline CDR1 is MNHEY and CDR2 SMNVEV (reference sequence). V dropped 3 bases and J dropped 4; count of bases not matched to a gene: 6. This CDR3 has 15 amino acids. CDR3 sequence reads: CASSFLGQGSTEAFF. CDR3 DNA sequence: TGTGCCAGCAGTTTCCTAGGACAGGGGAGCACTGAAGCTTTCTTT.

The rearrangement uses TRBV6-1 and TRBJ2-7, with D possibly TRBD2 on 5 matching bases. CDR1 and CDR2 (germline): MNHNS, SASEGT. The CDR3 contains 12 residues. V was cut by 4 bases and J by 6 bases, with 10 bases left in between. CDR3 coding DNA: TGTGCCAGCAGTGTCCTAGCCGCCGAGCAGTACTTC. Encoded protein: CASSVLAAEQYF.

The CDR3 reads CASSVLEGITQYF. The CDR3 DNA reads TGTGCCAGCAGCGTCCTTGAGGGCATAACGCAGTATTTT. J is TRBJ2-3 and V is TRBV7-2; D might be TRBD2 (5 bases). This CDR3 has 13 residues. CDR1 SGHTA and CDR2 FQGNSA come from the germline V gene. V was clipped by 5 bases and J by 9 bases, with 15 bases between them.

This clone has only one observation. The genes are TRBV6-5 and TRBJ2-1; 11 nucleotides line up with TRBD2. Trimming took 6 bases from V and 14 from J; bases not matched to a gene: 6. The CDR3 consists of 12 residues. The germline CDR1 and CDR2 sequences are MNHEY and SVGAGI. CDR3: CASRLAGGGEFF. CDR3 nucleotides: TGTGCCAGCAGATTAGCGGGAGGGGGAGAGTTCTTC.

This chain joins TRBV29-1 and TRBJ1-4; D is unresolved. The CDR3 is 13 residues long. Trimming removed 7 bases at V and 0 bases at J, with 9 bases between. CDR1 is SQVTM, CDR2 ANQGSEA, per germline. As DNA, the CDR3 is TGCAGCGCGGTACCTGCAACTAATGAAAAACTGTTTTTT. Amino acids: CSAVPATNEKLFF. The whole variable domain, filled in from reference TRBV29-1 and TRBJ1-4, reads SAVISQKPSRDICQRGTSLTIQCQVDSQVTMMFWYRQQPGQSLTLIATANQGSEATYESGFVIDKFPISRPNLTFSTLTVSNMSPEDSSIYLCSAVPATNEKLFFGSGTQLSVL.

This rearrangement joins TRBV6-5 to TRBJ1-1; a possible D gene is TRBD1 (5 bases). Germline CDR1 MNHEY, CDR2 SVGAGI. The CDR3 spans 13 residues. Trimming stripped 7 bases from V and 0 bases from J, with 9 bases between. CDR3 bases: TGTGCCAGCAACAAGGACATGAACACTGAAGCTTTCTTT. As protein: CASNKDMNTEAFF.

Turning to this clone: In the same sample, other DNA sequences code for this CDR3. CDR3 in DNA: TGTGCCACCAGCAGGGACAGGGGAAACACTGAAGCTTTCTTT. It translates to CATSRDRGNTEAFF. The chain links TRBV15 to TRBJ1-1; TRBD1 matches at 9 bases. CDR3 length: 14 amino acids. V shed 3 bases and J 2 bases; nucleotides not matched to a gene: 1. Germline V gene lookup returns CDR1 LNHNV and CDR2 YYDKDF (reference sequence).

The rearrangement joins TRBV7-8 to TRBJ2-7; 10 nucleotides match TRBD1. The V gene's germline CDR1 is SGHVS and CDR2 FQNEAQ. V lost 4 bases, J lost 4 bases, and 13 bases stayed unmatched. The CDR3 is 17 residues long. This CDR3 is CASSSHRQGAVWYEQYF. CDR3 coding DNA: TGTGCCAGCAGCTCACACCGACAGGGGGCGGTATGGTACGAGCAGTACTTC.

With respect to this clone: Compared with germline, one end of the junction differs, possibly owing to a read error. This rearrangement joins TRBV5-6 to TRBJ1-5; D perhaps matches TRBD1 (5 bases). There are 15 residues in the CDR3. Per germline, CDR1 SGHDT and CDR2 YYEEEE. CDR3 bases: TGTGCCGGCAGCTTGGGGACTGCCTCGTACCAGCCCCAGCATTTT. Protein product: CAGSLGTASYQPQHF. Full variable domain (outside the CDR3, taken from reference TRBV5-6 and TRBJ1-5): DAGVTQSPTHLIKTRGQQVTLRCSPKSGHDTVSWYQQALGQGPQFIFQYYEEEERQRGNFPDRFSGHQFPNYSSELNVNALLLGDSALYLCAGSLGTASYQPQHFGDGTRLSIL.

The chain carries TRBV6-6 and TRBJ1-5; 7 nucleotides line up with TRBD1. The CDR3 length is 16 residues. Losses at the gene ends were 11 bases for V and 6 bases for J; bases not matched to a gene: 19. CDR1 MNHNY and CDR2 SVGAGI come from the germline V gene (reference sequence). CDR3 sequence reads: CAGTKPRTGRIQPQHF. The CDR3 DNA follows: TGTGCCGGAACAAAACCGCGGACAGGTAGGATTCAGCCCCAGCATTTT.

The chain uses TRBV29-1 and TRBJ1-2; D gene ambiguous. V was trimmed by 3 bases and J by 2 bases, leaving 7 bases between them. CDR1 SQVTM and CDR2 ANQGSEA come from the germline V gene. CDR3 length equals 12 residues. For the CDR3, the DNA is TGCAGCGTTGAGCCCAGGAACTATGGCTACACCTTC. Translation gives CSVEPRNYGYTF. Using reference TRBV29-1 and TRBJ1-2 for the parts outside the CDR3, the full variable domain is SAVISQKPSRDICQRGTSLTIQCQVDSQVTMMFWYRQQPGQSLTLIATANQGSEATYESGFVIDKFPISRPNLTFSTLTVSNMSPEDSSIYLCSVEPRNYGYTFGSGTRLTVV.

The chain links TRBV5-1 to TRBJ2-2, with 9 bases identical to TRBD1. Germline values: CDR1 SGHRS, CDR2 YFSETQ. The trim removed 4 bases at V and 5 bases at J, leaving 6 bases unmatched. The length of the CDR3 is 15 residues. The CDR3 spells CASSGTGKETGELFF. CDR3 DNA: TGCGCCAGCAGCGGGACAGGGAAGGAAACCGGGGAGCTGTTTTTT.

This chain joins TRBV29-1 and TRBJ2-1, with 12 bases aligning to TRBD2. J gave up 10 bases and V 7 bases, and 11 bases lay outside the gene matches. Germline-derived CDR1 and CDR2 are SQVTM and ANQGSEA. CDR3 size: 14 residues. The chain's CDR3 is CSGGRLAGEREQFF. The CDR3, as DNA: TGCAGCGGGGGAAGACTAGCGGGAGAGAGGGAGCAGTTCTTC.

The chain recombines TRBV18 with TRBJ1-5, with D unclear. V gave up 1 base and J gave up 7 bases, with 8 bases separating them. This CDR3 comprises 13 residues. Germline CDR1 and CDR2: KGHSH and LQKENI. CDR3 DNA sequence: TGTGCCAGCTCACCACTTCAGTCCCAGCCCCAGCATTTT. This sequence encodes CASSPLQSQPQHF.

This clone has only one observation. J is TRBJ2-1 and V is TRBV29-1, with TRBD2 matching 7 bases. The V and J ends lost 7 bases and 7 bases, in that order; junction bases with no gene match: 1. The CDR3 totals 10 residues. Germline values: CDR1 SQVTM, CDR2 ANQGSEA. The CDR3 protein is CSAGGNEQFF. The CDR3 DNA sequence: TGCAGCGCCGGGGGGAATGAGCAGTTCTTC.

This sequence joins TRBV7-9 and TRBJ2-4, with TRBD2 identical over 9 bases. Trimming cost V 2 bases and J 1 base; bases outside gene matches: 12. Germline V gives CDR1 SEHNR, CDR2 FQNEAQ (reference sequence). This CDR3 has 19 amino acids. CDR3 loop: CASSLSLAGDFLAKNIQYF. The CDR3 DNA reads as TGTGCCAGCAGCTTATCTTTAGCGGGAGACTTTTTGGCCAAAAACATTCAGTACTTC.